The next 28 T cell receptor beta chains were all read from a single sample in a study of blood T cell repertoires in COVID-19. The repertoire was sequenced with immunoSEQ multiplex PCR; TCRdb's copy has only in-frame clones and lacks some. This sample has about 15,000 clones, with 70% to 90% found just once. Sequenced input: peripheral blood. The source of these receptors is a woman older than 75 with COVID-19, enrolled during active disease.

The chain is built from TRBV6-1 and TRBJ1-5; TRBD1 is a possible D gene (5 bases). The germline V gene encodes CDR1 MNHNS and CDR2 SASEGT. V was trimmed by 3 bases and J by 7 bases, leaving 19 bases between them. The CDR3 is made up of 16 amino acids. The chain's CDR3 is CASSDGGRGKRQPQHF. CDR3 nucleotides: TGTGCCAGCAGTGACGGCGGGAGGGGCAAGCGCCAGCCCCAGCATTTT.

The gene calls are TRBV6-1 and TRBJ2-1; 9 bases line up with TRBD1. The ends lost 2 bases at V and 9 bases at J; junction bases unmatched: 5. CDR1 and CDR2 from the germline V gene are MNHNS and SASEGT. The CDR3 length is 14 residues. This CDR3 is CASSENRGLGEQFF. The CDR3 DNA reads as TGTGCCAGCAGTGAAAACAGGGGGCTTGGTGAGCAGTTCTTC.

This clone has only a few counts. The J gene is TRBJ1-6, the V gene TRBV5-1; weak D call: TRBD1 (5 bases). From germline, CDR1 is SGHRS and CDR2 YFSETQ. The CDR3 sequence is 16 residues long. V lost 4 bases and J 11 bases, leaving 22 bases between the germline ends. In nucleotides, the CDR3 is TGCGCCAGCAGCATAAAACCCCGGGACTTATGGGCACCCCTCCACTTT. This sequence encodes CASSIKPRDLWAPLHF.

The gene calls are TRBV11-1 and TRBJ1-2, with D perhaps TRBD1 (6 bases). The CDR3 sequence is 15 residues long. Trimming removed 1 base at V and 4 bases at J, with 13 bases between. In germline, CDR1 is SGHAT, CDR2 FQDESV (reference sequence). The CDR3 here is CASSLGLGDTYGYTF. CDR3 in DNA: TGTGCCAGCAGCTTAGGATTGGGGGACACCTATGGCTACACCTTC.

This sequence joins TRBV3-1 (or the pseudogene TRBV3-2) and TRBJ1-1; D may be TRBD1 (6 bases). Per germline, CDR1 LGHDT and CDR2 YNNKEL (reference sequence). The CDR3 runs to 15 residues. V was trimmed by 5 bases and J by 3 bases, leaving 16 bases between them. The CDR3, as DNA: TGTGCCAGCAGCAAGGGGGTCCCCGCCCACACTGAAGCTTTCTTT. Translated: CASSKGVPAHTEAFF.

There are a few counts of this clone. V is TRBV5-1 and J is TRBJ1-5; D is ambiguous. The V gene lost 2 bases and the J gene lost 4 bases, with 7 bases spanning the gap. The CDR3 is 13 residues long. Germline V gives CDR1 SGHRS, CDR2 YFSETQ. The CDR3 sequence is CASSFEGNQPQHF. The CDR3 DNA is TGCGCCAGCAGCTTTGAGGGAAATCAGCCCCAGCATTTT.

The chain couples TRBV5-1 to TRBJ2-1; 8 bases are a match to TRBD2. This CDR3 contains 17 residues. Germline V gene lookup returns CDR1 SGHRS and CDR2 YFSETQ. V gave up 4 bases and J gave up 7 bases; unmatched junction bases: 16. The chain's CDR3 is CASSLGLAARAENEQFF. For the CDR3, the DNA is TGCGCCAGCAGCCTCGGACTAGCAGCCCGGGCAGAAAATGAGCAGTTCTTC.

The table lists this clone with a few counts. V and J are TRBV18 and TRBJ2-7; tentatively, D is TRBD1 (6 bases). Germline V gene sequence: CDR1 KGHSH, CDR2 LQKENI. The CDR3 consists of 13 residues. Trimming took 4 bases from V and 8 from J, leaving 15 bases between them. CDR3 in amino acids: CASSQNGRDKQYF. CDR3 coding DNA: TGTGCCAGCTCACAGAATGGCCGGGACAAGCAGTACTTC.

This rearrangement joins TRBV5-1 to TRBJ2-2, with D uncertain. Germline lookup yields CDR1 SGHRS and CDR2 YFSETQ. V dropped 3 bases and J dropped 8 bases, with 14 bases sitting between them. The CDR3 runs to 14 residues. The CDR3 DNA sequence: TGCGCCAGCAGCTCCGGCCAGGTTGGGGGGGAGCTGTTTTTT. Its protein product is CASSSGQVGGELFF.

Here the CDR3 DNA reads TGTGCCAGCGCCCCGGGGAGGTCTGGTGAGCAGTTCTTC. Protein sequence: CASAPGRSGEQFF. V usage is TRBV12-3 or TRBV12-4 and J usage is TRBJ2-1, with D perhaps TRBD2 (6 bases). V gave up 8 bases and J gave up 9 bases, with 17 bases separating them. This CDR3 is 13 amino acids long.

The CDR3 DNA sequence: TGTGCCAGCAGCCCATCAAGGGGGGGCACCGGATACGAGCAGTACTTC. It codes for CASSPSRGGTGYEQYF. The chain carries TRBV7-8 and TRBJ2-7; the D gene is possibly TRBD2 (7 bases). There are 16 residues in the CDR3. Trimming left V 5 bases short and J 4 bases short, with 21 bases between. Germline values: CDR1 SGHVS, CDR2 FQNEAQ.

The chain couples TRBV19 to TRBJ2-6; 7 bases are a match to TRBD1. V dropped 3 bases and J dropped 0; count of bases not matched to a gene: 8. CDR3 length equals 18 residues. CDR1 and CDR2 (germline): LNHDA, SQIVND (reference sequence). CDR3 sequence reads: CASSIRDSFLSGANVLTF. DNA for the CDR3: TGTGCCAGTAGTATCCGGGACAGTTTTCTCTCTGGGGCCAACGTCCTGACTTTC.

The gene calls are TRBV6-2 or TRBV6-3 and TRBJ2-5, with TRBD1 identical over 7 bases. V shed 4 bases, J shed 7 bases, and the junction held 12 bases outside the gene matches. CDR1 and CDR2 (germline): MNHEY, SVGEGT. The CDR3 extends over 15 amino acids. CDR3 amino acids: CASSSADRIKGTQYF. The CDR3 DNA sequence: TGTGCCAGCAGTTCTGCGGACAGGATCAAGGGGACCCAGTACTTC.

This chain connects TRBV4-2 to TRBJ2-1; the D gene is possibly TRBD1 (6 bases). The V end lost 1 base, the J end lost 5 bases, and 15 bases lay between the germline ends. The CDR3 contains 16 residues. Germline CDR1 and CDR2: LGHNA and YNFKEQ. CDR3 in amino acids: CASSQVLQGPHNEQFF. CDR3 in DNA: TGTGCCAGCAGCCAAGTCCTCCAGGGGCCCCACAATGAGCAGTTCTTC.

This clone has a single count. The V gene is TRBV5-1, the J gene TRBJ2-5; tentative D call: TRBD2 (5 bases). This CDR3 has 14 amino acids. Germline CDR1 SGHRS, CDR2 YFSETQ. V lost 0 bases and J lost 4, with 10 bases in between. CDR3 nucleotide sequence: TGCGCCAGCAGCTTGGCCACGGGATCAGAGACCCAGTACTTC. Encoded protein: CASSLATGSETQYF.

CDR3 coding DNA: TGTGCCAGCAGTGAATTAAGTTGGGCTAGCGGGATCAACGAGCAGTACTTC. Translating gives CASSELSWASGINEQYF. The genes are TRBV25-1 and TRBJ2-7; 9 bases agree with TRBD2. Germline V gene lookup returns CDR1 MGHDK and CDR2 SYGVNS. This CDR3 has 17 amino acids. V dropped 1 base and J dropped 5; count of bases not matched to a gene: 12.

The rearrangement joins TRBV9 to TRBJ1-1; no reliable D call. Germline CDR1 SGDLS, CDR2 YYNGEE. V shed 7 bases and J shed 1 base, with 14 bases lying between them. CDR3 length equals 14 residues. The CDR3 reads CASGPGWENTEAFF. In DNA form, the CDR3 reads TGTGCCAGCGGACCGGGGTGGGAGAACACTGAAGCTTTCTTT.

The chain is built from TRBV4-2 and TRBJ2-1; 7 nucleotides match TRBD2. CDR3 size: 17 residues. V lost 4 bases and J lost 1; bases outside the gene matches: 10. Germline CDR1 reads LGHNA; CDR2 reads YNFKEQ. The DNA for the CDR3 is TGTGCCAGCAGCCCAGCTGGCGGGAGTGCTTCCTACAATGAGCAGTTCTTC. As protein: CASSPAGGSASYNEQFF.

The chain employs TRBV21-1 and TRBJ2-5; the table's D gene call, TRBD1, was not cross checked with the DNA. TRBV21-1 constitutes a pseudogene. This CDR3 contains 19 residues. The CDR3 spells CASSNSRPYRVGLVEAQYF. CDR3 bases: TGTGCCAGCAGCAACTCTCGTCCTTACAGGGTCGGTTTGGTGGAAGCCCAGTACTTC.

This chain connects TRBV1 to TRBJ2-3; TRBD2, the table's D call, lacks a check against the DNA. TRBV1 is a known pseudogene. CDR3 size: 17 residues. CDR3 sequence reads: CTSSQDLDLAWYNTQYF. In nucleotides, the CDR3 is TGCACCAGCAGCCAAGATCTAGACTTAGCATGGTACAATACGCAGTATTTT.

The chain recombines TRBV7-2 with TRBJ1-5; D is possibly TRBD1 (5 bases). This CDR3 is 12 amino acids long. V lost 0 bases and J 11 bases, leaving 8 bases between the germline ends. Germline V gives CDR1 SGHTA, CDR2 FQGNSA. The DNA for the CDR3 is TGTGCCAGCAGCTTAGCTCCGGGGGCCCAGCATTTT. Its protein is CASSLAPGAQHF. Filled out from reference TRBV7-2 and TRBJ1-5, the complete variable domain reads GAGVSQSPSNKVTEKGKDVELRCDPISGHTALYWYRQSLGQGLEFLIYFQGNSAPDKSGLPSDRFSAERTGGSVSTLTIQRTQQEDSAVYLCASSLAPGAQHFGDGTRLSIL.

The CDR3 region is CASSQGRSPNTEAFF. CDR3 nucleotide sequence: TGTGCCAGCAGCCAGGGGAGGAGCCCGAACACTGAAGCTTTCTTT. This chain uses TRBV4-2 with TRBJ1-1; the D is unclear. CDR1 and CDR2 (germline): LGHNA, YNFKEQ. CDR3 length equals 15 residues. V was clipped by 3 bases and J by 1 base, with 12 bases between them.

The chain combines TRBV5-4 with TRBJ2-1; 12 bases are shared with TRBD2. The CDR3 totals 15 residues. The germline V gene encodes CDR1 SGHNT and CDR2 YYREEE (reference sequence). The ends lost 4 bases at V and 7 bases at J; junction bases unmatched: 6. CDR3 residues: CASSRTSGNINEQFF. CDR3 DNA: TGTGCCAGCAGCCGGACTAGCGGGAATATAAATGAGCAGTTCTTC.

The V call is TRBV10-3, the J call TRBJ1-6; D may be TRBD1 (5 bases). The CDR3 contains 19 residues. Germline V gene data show CDR1 as ENHRY and CDR2 as SYGVKD. Trimming cost V 3 bases and J 5 bases, with 23 bases left between them. For the CDR3, the DNA is TGTGCCATCAGTGATCCCTTGCGGGGGTTAGGACGTAATAATTCACCCCTCCACTTT. It yields the protein CAISDPLRGLGRNNSPLHF.

This clone was recorded a few times. The gene calls are TRBV9 and TRBJ1-1, with D unclear. The CDR3 covers 15 residues. With 3 bases removed from V and 1 base from J, the gap between germline ends came to 13 bases. Per the germline V gene, CDR1 is SGDLS and CDR2 is YYNGEE. For the CDR3, the DNA is TGTGCCAGCAGCGCTGAGCCGGGAGCGAACACTGAAGCTTTCTTT. Translated: CASSAEPGANTEAFF.

This chain connects TRBV7-9 to TRBJ2-7; 7 bases align to TRBD1. CDR1 is SEHNR and CDR2 is FQNEAQ in the germline V gene (reference sequence). The trim removed 1 base at V and 7 bases at J, leaving 19 bases unmatched. This CDR3 region has 18 residues. The chain's CDR3 is CASSLVGGSPQGFHEQYF. Here the CDR3 DNA reads TGTGCCAGCAGCTTAGTAGGCGGTAGTCCACAGGGGTTTCATGAGCAGTACTTC.

The chain couples TRBV9 to TRBJ2-1; 7 nucleotides line up with TRBD1. Trimming removed 4 bases from V and 8 bases from J; junction bases left unmatched: 12. The CDR3 loop spans 15 amino acids. The germline CDR1 and CDR2 sequences are SGDLS and YYNGEE. This CDR3 reads CASSPRATGIHEQFF. The CDR3 nucleotides read TGTGCCAGCAGCCCCCGAGCGACAGGGATACATGAGCAGTTCTTC. The variable domain in full, with the rest retrieved from reference TRBV9 and TRBJ2-1, is DSGVTQTPKHLITATGQRVTLRCSPRSGDLSVYWYQQSLDQGLQFLIQYYNGEERAKGNILERFSAQQFPDLHSELNLSSLELGDSALYFCASSPRATGIHEQFFGPGTRLTVL.

This rearrangement joins TRBV7-2 to TRBJ2-3, with D hard to call. The germline CDR1 and CDR2 sequences are SGHTA and FQGNSA. Trimming cost V 7 bases and J 4 bases, with 18 bases left between them. This CDR3 region has 15 residues. CDR3 DNA sequence: TGTGCCAGCACCTCCCCCGAGGCTGCACCAGATACGCAGTATTTT. As protein: CASTSPEAAPDTQYF.